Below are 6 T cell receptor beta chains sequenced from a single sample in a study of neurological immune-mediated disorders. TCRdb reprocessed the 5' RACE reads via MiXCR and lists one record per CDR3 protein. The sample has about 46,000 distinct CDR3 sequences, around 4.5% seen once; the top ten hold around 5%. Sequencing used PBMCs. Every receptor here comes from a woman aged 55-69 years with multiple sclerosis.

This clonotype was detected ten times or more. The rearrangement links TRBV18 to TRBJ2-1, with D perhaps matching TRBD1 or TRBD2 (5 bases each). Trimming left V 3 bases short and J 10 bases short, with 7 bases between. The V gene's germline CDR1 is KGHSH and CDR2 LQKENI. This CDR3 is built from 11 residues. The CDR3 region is CASSPEGEQFF. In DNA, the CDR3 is TGTGCCAGCTCACCCGAGGGGGAGCAGTTCTTC.

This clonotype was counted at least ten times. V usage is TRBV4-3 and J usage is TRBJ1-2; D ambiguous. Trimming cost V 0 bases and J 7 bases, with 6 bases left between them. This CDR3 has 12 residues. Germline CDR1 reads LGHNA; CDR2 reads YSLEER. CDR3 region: CASSQELGGYTF. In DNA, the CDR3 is TGCGCCAGCAGCCAAGAGTTGGGTGGCTACACCTTC.

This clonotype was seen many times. CDR3 protein: CASSRDEDHGYTF. In DNA form, the CDR3 reads TGTGCCAGCAGCCGCGACGAGGACCATGGCTACACCTTC. The chain uses TRBV11-2 and TRBJ1-2; D uncertain. CDR3 length: 13 residues. The germline V gene has CDR1 SGHAT and CDR2 FQNNGV. V was pared by 5 bases and J by 6 bases, with 13 bases between. The full variable domain, with the rest looked up from reference TRBV11-2 and TRBJ1-2, is EAGVAQSPRYKIIEKRQSVAFWCNPISGHATLYWYQQILGQGPKLLIQFQNNGVVDDSQLPKDRFSAERLKGVDSTLKIQPAKLEDSAVYLCASSRDEDHGYTFGSGTRLTVV.

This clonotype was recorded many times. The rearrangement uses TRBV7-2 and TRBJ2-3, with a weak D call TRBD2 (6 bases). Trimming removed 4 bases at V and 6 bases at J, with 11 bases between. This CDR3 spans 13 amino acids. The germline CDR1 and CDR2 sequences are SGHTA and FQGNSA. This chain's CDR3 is CASSSTSTDTQYF. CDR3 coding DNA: TGTGCCAGCAGCTCGACTAGTACGGATACGCAGTATTTT.

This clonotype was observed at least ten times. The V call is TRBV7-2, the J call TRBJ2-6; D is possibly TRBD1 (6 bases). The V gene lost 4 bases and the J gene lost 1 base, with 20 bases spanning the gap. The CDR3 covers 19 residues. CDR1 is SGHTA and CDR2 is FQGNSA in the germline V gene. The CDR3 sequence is CASSYYRDKILSGANVLTF. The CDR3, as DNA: TGTGCCAGCAGCTACTACCGGGACAAAATCTTATCTGGGGCCAACGTCCTGACTTTC.

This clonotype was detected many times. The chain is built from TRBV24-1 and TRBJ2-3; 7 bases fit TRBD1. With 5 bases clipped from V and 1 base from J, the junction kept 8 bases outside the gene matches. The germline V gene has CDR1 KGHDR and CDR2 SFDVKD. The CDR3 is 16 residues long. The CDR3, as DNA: TGTGCCACCAGTGCCCAGACAGGGACGGGCACAGATACGCAGTATTTT. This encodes CATSAQTGTGTDTQYF.